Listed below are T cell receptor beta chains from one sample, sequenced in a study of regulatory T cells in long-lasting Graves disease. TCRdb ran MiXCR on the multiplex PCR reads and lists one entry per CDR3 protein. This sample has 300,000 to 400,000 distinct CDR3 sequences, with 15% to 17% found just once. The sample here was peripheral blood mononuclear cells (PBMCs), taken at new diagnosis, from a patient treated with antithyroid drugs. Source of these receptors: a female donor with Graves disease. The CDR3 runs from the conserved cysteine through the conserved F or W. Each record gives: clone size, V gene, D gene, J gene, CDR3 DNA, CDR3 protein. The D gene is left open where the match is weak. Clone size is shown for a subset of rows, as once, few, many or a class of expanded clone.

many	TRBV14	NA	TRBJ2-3	TGTGCCAGCAGCCCCGGACCCTCAACAGATACGCAGTATTTT	CASSPGPSTDTQYF
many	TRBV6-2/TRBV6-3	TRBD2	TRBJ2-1	TGTGCCAGCACCCGAACCAAAGCGGGAGGGTTCATGGGGGAGCAGTTCTTC	CASTRTKAGGFMGEQFF
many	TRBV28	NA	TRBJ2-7	TGTGCCAGCAACCTGGGCGGGACAGTCTTTTTCGAGCAGTACTTC	CASNLGGTVFFEQYF
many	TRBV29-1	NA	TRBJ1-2	TGCAGCGTCGCCGGTTTAGGCCCTAACTATGGCTACACCTTC	CSVAGLGPNYGYTF
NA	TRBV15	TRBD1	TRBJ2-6	TGTGCCACCAGCAGAGAGGGACAGGCTGGCTCTGGGGCCAACGTCCTGACTTTC	CATSREGQAGSGANVLTF
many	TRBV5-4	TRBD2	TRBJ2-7	TGTGCCAGCAGCTTGCCAGCGGGGGGTAACTACGAGCAGTACTTC	CASSLPAGGNYEQYF
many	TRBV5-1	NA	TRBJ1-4	TGCGCCAGCAGCGTACTCGATCCGGGTGAAAAACTGTTTTTT	CASSVLDPGEKLFF
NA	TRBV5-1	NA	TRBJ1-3	TGCGCCAGCAGCTCTACAGGGACCTCTGGAAACACCATATATTTT	CASSSTGTSGNTIYF
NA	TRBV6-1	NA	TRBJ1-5	TGTGCCAGCAGTCAACACAGGGAGCGTCAGCCCCAGCATTTT	CASSQHRERQPQHF
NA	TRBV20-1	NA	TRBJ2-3	TGCAGTGCTAGGGGGGTGGGGTCAGATACGCAGTATTTT	CSARGVGSDTQYF
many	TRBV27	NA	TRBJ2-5	TGTGCCAGCAGTTACAGGGAGGGAGAGACCCAGTACTTC	CASSYREGETQYF
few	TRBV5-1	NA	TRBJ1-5	TGCGCCAGCAGCCATCAGCCCCAGCATTTT	CASSHQPQHF
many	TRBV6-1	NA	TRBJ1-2	TGTGCCAGCAGGGACACAGCGGGCGCCGCTAACTATGGCTACACCTTC	CASRDTAGAANYGYTF
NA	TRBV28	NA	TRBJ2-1	TGTGCCAGCAGTTTGATTTATAAAGAGCAGTTCTTC	CASSLIYKEQFF
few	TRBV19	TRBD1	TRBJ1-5	TGTGCCAGTAGTATAGAGGACAGGGTCCAGCCCCAGCATTTT	CASSIEDRVQPQHF
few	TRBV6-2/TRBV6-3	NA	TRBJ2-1	TGTGCCAGCGCCGTGTCAGCGAGCGTCTCCTACAATGAGCAGTTCTTC	CASAVSASVSYNEQFF
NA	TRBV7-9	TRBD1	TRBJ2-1	TGTGCCAGCAGCCTAAGCCCTGGAAAACGGGACAGGGGGATCGCCTACAATGAGCAGTTCTTC	CASSLSPGKRDRGIAYNEQFF
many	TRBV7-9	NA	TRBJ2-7	TGTGCCAGCAGCCCCGGGACACAAAGCTACGAGCAGTACTTC	CASSPGTQSYEQYF
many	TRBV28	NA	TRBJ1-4	TGTGCCAGCAGTTTATTACGTGGAAAACTGTTTTTT	CASSLLRGKLFF
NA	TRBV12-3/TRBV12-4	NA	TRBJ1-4	TGTGCCAGCAGGGCCGGGGATCTAAATGAAAAACTGTTTTTT	CASRAGDLNEKLFF
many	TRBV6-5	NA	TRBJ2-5	TGTGCCAGCAGTTACCTTTCCGGGGGAGGTCAAGAGACCCAGTACTTC	CASSYLSGGGQETQYF
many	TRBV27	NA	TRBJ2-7	TGTGCCAGCGGACTTACCTACGAGCAGTACTTC	CASGLTYEQYF
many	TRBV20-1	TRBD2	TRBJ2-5	TGCAGTGCTGAGATGTCGGGACTAGTTCGTCCAGAGACCCAGTACTTC	CSAEMSGLVRPETQYF
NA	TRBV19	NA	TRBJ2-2	TGTGCCAGTAGCCTAAAAACGTTCCTATCCGCGAACACCGGGGAGCTGTTTTTT	CASSLKTFLSANTGELFF
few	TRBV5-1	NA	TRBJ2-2	TGCGCCAGCAGCTCCCCGGACTCCACCGGGGAGCTGTTTTTT	CASSSPDSTGELFF
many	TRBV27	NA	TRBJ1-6	TGTGCCAGCAGTCCGGGGATCGCTAATTCACCCCTCCACTTT	CASSPGIANSPLHF
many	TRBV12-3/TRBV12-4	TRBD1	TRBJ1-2	TGTGCCAGCAGTTTCACTCAGGGGGCGCGCGGCTACACCTTC	CASSFTQGARGYTF
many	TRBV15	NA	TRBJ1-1	TGTGCCACCAGCAGAGATAGGCAGGCAAACACTGAAGCTTTCTTT	CATSRDRQANTEAFF
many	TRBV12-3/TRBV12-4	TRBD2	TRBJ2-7	TGTGCCAGCAGATCGGCTCAAGGGACTAGCGGATCCTACGAGCAGTACTTC	CASRSAQGTSGSYEQYF
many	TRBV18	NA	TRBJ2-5	TGTGCCAGCTCACCCGCTTTGGAAGAGACCCAGTACTTC	CASSPALEETQYF
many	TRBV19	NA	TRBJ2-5	TGTGCCAGTAGTGCCCAGGGGCGGGAGACCCAGTACTTC	CASSAQGRETQYF
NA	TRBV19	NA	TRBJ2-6	TGTGCCAGTAGTATTTCTCTCCGGGCCAACGTCCTGACTTTC	CASSISLRANVLTF
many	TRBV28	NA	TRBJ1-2	TGTGCCAGCAGTTTATCGGGGTCTCCTAACTATGGCTACACCTTC	CASSLSGSPNYGYTF
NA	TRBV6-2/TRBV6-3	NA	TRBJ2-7	TGTGCCAGCAGTTACCCTCGGGAGCGGACCTCGGTCGAGCAGTACTTC	CASSYPRERTSVEQYF
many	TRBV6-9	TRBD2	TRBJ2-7	TGTGCCAGCAGTTACAGCCCGGGAGGGTTATACGAGCAGTACTTC	CASSYSPGGLYEQYF
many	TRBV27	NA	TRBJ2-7	TGTGCCAGCAACTCCTACGAGCAGTACTTC	CASNSYEQYF
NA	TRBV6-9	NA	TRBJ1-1	TGTGCCAGCAGTTGGACCGGGTTGGGCACTGAAGCTTTCTTT	CASSWTGLGTEAFF
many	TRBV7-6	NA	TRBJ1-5	TGTGCCAGCAGCTTCGGGGGGGGTCCCCGGAGCAATCAGCCCCAGCATTTT	CASSFGGGPRSNQPQHF
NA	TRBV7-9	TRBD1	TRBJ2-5	TGTGCCAGCAGCGTGGACAGGGGGACCCAGTACTTC	CASSVDRGTQYF
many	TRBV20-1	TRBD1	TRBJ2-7	TGCAGTGCCACGTACCGGGACAGGAACTACGAGCAGTACTTC	CSATYRDRNYEQYF
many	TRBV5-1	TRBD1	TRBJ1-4	TGCGCCAGCAGCTGGTCCCGGGACAGGGAACGGGACGAAAAACTGTTTTTT	CASSWSRDRERDEKLFF
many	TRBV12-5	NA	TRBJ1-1	TGTGCTAGTGGTTTGGTACCAGGGCCTTTCACTGAAGCTTTCTTT	CASGLVPGPFTEAFF
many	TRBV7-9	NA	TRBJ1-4	TGTGCCAGCAGCTCTCCGACAGACCCTAATGAAAAACTGTTTTTT	CASSSPTDPNEKLFF
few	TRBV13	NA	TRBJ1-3	TGTGCCAGCCTTATCCGCTCTGGAAACACCATATATTTT	CASLIRSGNTIYF
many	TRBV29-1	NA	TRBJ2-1	TGCAGCGTTGAAGGTAGGGAGGCGTCCTACAATGAGCAGTTCTTC	CSVEGREASYNEQFF
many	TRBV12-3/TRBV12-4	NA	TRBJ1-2	TGTGCCAGCGGTCTTGAAAAAGACTATGGCTACACCTTC	CASGLEKDYGYTF
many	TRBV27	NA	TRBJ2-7	TGTGCCAGCAGCGACCGGGACACTTCCTACGAGCAGTACTTC	CASSDRDTSYEQYF
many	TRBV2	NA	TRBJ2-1	TGTGCCAGCAGTGGGGGTAGGGGACATCACAATGAGCAGTTCTTC	CASSGGRGHHNEQFF
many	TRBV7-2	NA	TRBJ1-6	TGTGCCAGCATCGACACGAGCTCCTATAATTCACCCCTCCACTTT	CASIDTSSYNSPLHF
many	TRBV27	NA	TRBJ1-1	TGTGCCAGCAGCACTTACCAGAACACTGAAGCTTTCTTT	CASSTYQNTEAFF
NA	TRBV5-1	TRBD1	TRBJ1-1	TGCGCCAGCAGCTTGGAAAGGGGGCCCACTGAAGCTTTCTTT	CASSLERGPTEAFF
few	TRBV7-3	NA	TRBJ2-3	TGTGCCAGCAGCTTAAGGGCGGAAAAGGGCCTGGTCGGCACAGATACGCAGTATTTT	CASSLRAEKGLVGTDTQYF
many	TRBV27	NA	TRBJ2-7	TGTGCCAGCAGTTTACGTTTAGGGGGGAGCCTCCCCTACGAGCAGTACTTC	CASSLRLGGSLPYEQYF
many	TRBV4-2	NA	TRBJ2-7	TGTGCCAGCAGCCAAGATTCCCCGACAGGAGGCTACGAGCAGTACTTC	CASSQDSPTGGYEQYF
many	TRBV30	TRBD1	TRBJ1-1	TGTGCCTGGAGTCCAGCAGGGGGGAATATCCCTGAAGCTTTCTTT	CAWSPAGGNIPEAFF
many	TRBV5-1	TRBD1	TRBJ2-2	TGCGCCAGCAGCTCCCTGGACAGGGGGACCGGGGAGCTGTTTTTT	CASSSLDRGTGELFF
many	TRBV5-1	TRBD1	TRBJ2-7	TGCGCCAGCAGCCGGGACAGCGAAAGCTCCTACGAGCAGTACTTC	CASSRDSESSYEQYF